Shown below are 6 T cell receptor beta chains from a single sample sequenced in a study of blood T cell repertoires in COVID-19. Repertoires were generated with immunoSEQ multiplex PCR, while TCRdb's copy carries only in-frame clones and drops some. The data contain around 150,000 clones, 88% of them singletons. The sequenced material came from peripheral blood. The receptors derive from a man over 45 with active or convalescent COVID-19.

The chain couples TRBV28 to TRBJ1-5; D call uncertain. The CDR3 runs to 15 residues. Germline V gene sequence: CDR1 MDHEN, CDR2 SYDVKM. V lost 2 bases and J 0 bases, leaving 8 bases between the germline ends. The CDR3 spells CASSLPSSSNQPQHF. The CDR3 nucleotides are TGTGCCAGCAGTTTACCCTCGTCTAGCAATCAGCCCCAGCATTTT.

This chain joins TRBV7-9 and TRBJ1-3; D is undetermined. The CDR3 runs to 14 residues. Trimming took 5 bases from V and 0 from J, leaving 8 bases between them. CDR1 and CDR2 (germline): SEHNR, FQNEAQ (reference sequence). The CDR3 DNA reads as TGTGCCAGCAGCCTCGCGGCCTCTGGAAACACCATATATTTT. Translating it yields CASSLAASGNTIYF.

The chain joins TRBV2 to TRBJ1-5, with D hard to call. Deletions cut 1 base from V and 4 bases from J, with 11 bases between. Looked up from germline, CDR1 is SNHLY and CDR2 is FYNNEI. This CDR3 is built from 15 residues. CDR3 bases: TGTGCCAGCAGTGAAGGGCAGGCGACGAATCAGCCCCAGCATTTT. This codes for CASSEGQATNQPQHF.

DNA for the CDR3: TGTGCCAGCAGCTTGGCCAAGGCGGGGCTAGATAATGAAAAACTGTTTTTT. Amino acids: CASSLAKAGLDNEKLFF. The V call is TRBV5-6, the J call TRBJ1-4, with D possibly matching TRBD1 (5 bases). Germline CDR1 and CDR2: SGHDT and YYEEEE. Trimming shortened V by 0 bases and J by 4 bases, and 16 bases separated the two germline ends. The CDR3 is 17 residues long. The full variable domain, in which reference TRBV5-6 and TRBJ1-4 provide the parts outside the CDR3, is DAGVTQSPTHLIKTRGQQVTLRCSPKSGHDTVSWYQQALGQGPQFIFQYYEEEERQRGNFPDRFSGHQFPNYSSELNVNALLLGDSALYLCASSLAKAGLDNEKLFFGSGTQLSVL.

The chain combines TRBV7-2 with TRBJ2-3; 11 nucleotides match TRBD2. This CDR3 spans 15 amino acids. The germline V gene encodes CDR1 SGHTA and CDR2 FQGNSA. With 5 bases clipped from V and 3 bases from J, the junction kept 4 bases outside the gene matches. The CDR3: CASSPGLAETDTQYF. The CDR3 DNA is TGTGCCAGCAGCCCGGGACTAGCGGAGACAGATACGCAGTATTTT.

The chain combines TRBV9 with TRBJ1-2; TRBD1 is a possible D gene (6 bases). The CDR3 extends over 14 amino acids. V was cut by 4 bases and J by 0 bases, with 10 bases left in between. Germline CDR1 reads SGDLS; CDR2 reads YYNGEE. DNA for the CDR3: TGTGCCAGCAGCACCCGGACAGCTAACTATGGCTACACCTTC. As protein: CASSTRTANYGYTF.